The clone carrying this T cell receptor (beta chain) was detected once. The CDR3 sequence is 15 residues long. Trimming took 5 bases from V and 0 from J, leaving 14 bases between them. CDR1 and CDR2 (germline): SGHAT, FQNNGV. The PCR made use of 60 Vbeta and 13 Jbeta primers. Measured with immunoSEQ multiplex PCR; TCRdb has only the in-frame clones, and not every one. The data contain roughly 240,000 clones, roughly 73% of them seen just once; the ten biggest clones take up around 0.45%. The data were obtained in a study of cytomegalovirus exposure and HLA in healthy donors. The genes are TRBV11-2 and TRBJ2-7; D possibly corresponds to TRBD1 (5 bases). Sequenced: PBMCs. This TCR derives from a boy aged 5-17 years in good health and CMV-seronegative. DNA for the CDR3: TGTGCCAGCAGCCCGCGTGGGGCCTTCTCCTACGAGCAGTACTTC. Translation gives CASSPRGAFSYEQYF.